The subject of this entry is one TCR beta chain. The sample is drawn from a study of control samples from healthy donors and cancer patients. TCRdb's table, derived via immunoSEQ multiplex PCR, lists solely in-frame clones and lacks some. This sample yields tens of thousands of clones, of which almost 90% are seen a single time; nearly 6% belongs to the top ten. This CDR3 spans 15 amino acids. Trimming shortened V by 1 base and J by 2 bases, and 11 bases separated the two germline ends. Per the germline V gene, CDR1 is LGHDT and CDR2 is YNNKEL (reference sequence). The rearrangement joins TRBV3-1 (or the pseudogene TRBV3-2) to TRBJ1-2; D is ambiguous. The receptor's source is a man aged 55 to 70 with colorectal cancer. The specimen sequenced was PBMCs. In DNA form, the CDR3 reads TGTGCCAGCAGCCAAGGGAGTAACATGAACTATGGCTACACCTTC. It is translated as CASSQGSNMNYGYTF.